Listed below are T cell receptor beta chains from one sample, sequenced in a study of blood T cells in healthy people across ages. TCRdb independently ran MiXCR on the 5' RACE reads; one entry per CDR3 protein. There are about 1.4 million distinct CDR3 sequences in the sample; approximately 59% occur only once, and roughly 7% lies in the top ten. The specimen was blood. These receptors all come from a man aged 18 to 30 in good health. The CDR3 runs from the conserved cysteine through the conserved F or W. Each record gives: V gene, D gene, J gene, clone size, CDR3 DNA, CDR3 protein. D genes are given only for firm matches. Size values are once, few and many counts, or a class for expanded clones, and some rows have none.

V: TRBV6-1; D: -; J: TRBJ2-7; size: -; DNA: TGTGCCAGCGCCCGGGACGCTTCCTACGAGCAGTACTTC; CDR3: CASARDASYEQYF
V: TRBV20-1; D: -; J: TRBJ2-5; size: -; DNA: TGCAGTGCTAGAGCACACAGGGGAGGAGAGACCCAGTACTTC; CDR3: CSARAHRGGETQYF
V: TRBV7-2; D: -; J: TRBJ2-7; size: once; DNA: TGTGCCAGCAGCTTAGTGGGTGCAGGGGCAATCTACGAGCAGTACTTC; CDR3: CASSLVGAGAIYEQYF
V: TRBV5-1; D: TRBD1; J: TRBJ1-1; size: -; DNA: TGCGCCAGCAGCACGACAGGGGCGACAAACACTGAAGCTTTCTTT; CDR3: CASSTTGATNTEAFF
V: TRBV4-3; D: TRBD2; J: TRBJ2-1; size: once; DNA: TGCGCCAGCAGCCAAGCCCCGGGGGGTTACAATGAGCAGTTCTTC; CDR3: CASSQAPGGYNEQFF
V: TRBV27; D: TRBD1; J: TRBJ2-7; size: -; DNA: TGTGCCAGCAGGCCTGGGACAGGGTGGGTCTACGAGCAGTACTTC; CDR3: CASRPGTGWVYEQYF
V: TRBV29-1; D: -; J: TRBJ2-7; size: -; DNA: TGCAGCGTTGAAGAGGCTGGAGCTTGGGACGAGCAGTACTTC; CDR3: CSVEEAGAWDEQYF
V: TRBV25-1; D: -; J: TRBJ2-5; size: -; DNA: TGTGCCAGCAGTGAGCTAGGTTCAAGGGAGACCCAGTACTTC; CDR3: CASSELGSRETQYF
V: TRBV12-3/TRBV12-4; D: TRBD1; J: TRBJ1-2; size: -; DNA: TGTGCCAGCAGCTCTGCCGTCCGCGCGGGACAGGGGTGGGAAGAAGACTATGGCTACACCTTC; CDR3: CASSSAVRAGQGWEEDYGYTF
V: TRBV24-1; D: TRBD2; J: TRBJ2-1; size: -; DNA: TGTGCCACCAGTGATCCAACTAGCGGCAAAAACAATGAGCAGTTCTTC; CDR3: CATSDPTSGKNNEQFF
V: TRBV2; D: TRBD2; J: TRBJ2-1; size: -; DNA: TGTGCCAGCAGTGGACTAGCGGGAGGCTATGAGCAGTTCTTC; CDR3: CASSGLAGGYEQFF
V: TRBV9; D: -; J: TRBJ1-6; size: once; DNA: TGTGCCAGCAGCGTTGGGACTAATTCACCCCTCCACTTT; CDR3: CASSVGTNSPLHF
V: TRBV29-1; D: -; J: TRBJ2-1; size: -; DNA: TGCAGCACGGCGTACAATGAGCAGTTCTTC; CDR3: CSTAYNEQFF
V: TRBV10-3; D: TRBD1; J: TRBJ1-2; size: -; DNA: TGTGCCATCAGTGACGGGACAGGGGTTGCGTATGGCTACACCTTC; CDR3: CAISDGTGVAYGYTF
V: TRBV5-1; D: -; J: TRBJ2-1; size: -; DNA: TGCGCCAGCATCCCCGGACAGCGAGAACACAATGAGCAGTTCTTC; CDR3: CASIPGQREHNEQFF
V: TRBV13; D: -; J: TRBJ1-2; size: -; DNA: TGTGCCAGCAGCCCGGACAGCAAGAATGGCTACACCTTC; CDR3: CASSPDSKNGYTF
V: TRBV6-5; D: -; J: TRBJ1-1; size: -; DNA: TGTGCCAGCAGGCTCCTCGGACGGAAAAACACTGAAGCTTTCTTT; CDR3: CASRLLGRKNTEAFF
V: TRBV4-1; D: TRBD2; J: TRBJ2-7; size: -; DNA: TGCGCCAGCAGCCAGACCACTAGCGAGATATACGAGCAGTACTTC; CDR3: CASSQTTSEIYEQYF
V: TRBV12-3/TRBV12-4; D: -; J: TRBJ1-5; size: -; DNA: TGTGCCAGCAGTTTAGGGTTCAATCAGCCCCAGCATTTT; CDR3: CASSLGFNQPQHF
V: TRBV10-3; D: -; J: TRBJ2-7; size: few; DNA: TGTGCCATCACCGCCAGCATCACCTACGAGCAGTACTTC; CDR3: CAITASITYEQYF
V: TRBV9; D: -; J: TRBJ2-3; size: few; DNA: TGTGCCAGCAGCGTCGGGGGACGTACGCAGTATTTT; CDR3: CASSVGGRTQYF
V: TRBV13; D: -; J: TRBJ1-2; size: -; DNA: TGTGCCAGCAGCCTCATTCGGGGGTATGGCTACACCTTC; CDR3: CASSLIRGYGYTF
V: TRBV6-1; D: TRBD1; J: TRBJ2-7; size: -; DNA: TGTGCCAGTACACCCCCGGGACAGGCGTCCCACGAGCAGTACTTC; CDR3: CASTPPGQASHEQYF
V: TRBV28; D: -; J: TRBJ1-2; size: -; DNA: TGTGCCAGCAGTTTAGGCCGGAATAACTATGGCTACACCTTC; CDR3: CASSLGRNNYGYTF
V: TRBV4-1; D: -; J: TRBJ2-7; size: -; DNA: TGCGCCAGCAGCTATGGTCCGGGAAGTGGCGAGCAGTACTTC; CDR3: CASSYGPGSGEQYF
V: TRBV7-2; D: -; J: TRBJ2-7; size: few; DNA: TGTGCCAGCAGCTGGGACCTCAACGAGCAGTACTTC; CDR3: CASSWDLNEQYF
V: TRBV6-2/TRBV6-3; D: -; J: TRBJ1-6; size: -; DNA: TGTGCCAGCAGCCCGGAAGGGAATTCACCCCTCCACTTT; CDR3: CASSPEGNSPLHF
V: TRBV4-2; D: -; J: TRBJ2-7; size: few; DNA: TGTGCCAGCAGCCAAGATAGAAGTCTCAGCGAGCAGTACTTC; CDR3: CASSQDRSLSEQYF
V: TRBV3-1; D: TRBD1; J: TRBJ1-1; size: -; DNA: TGTGCCAGCAGCAACTACGGGACAGCTGGGGGCGAAGCTTTCTTT; CDR3: CASSNYGTAGGEAFF
V: TRBV2; D: TRBD1; J: TRBJ1-6; size: -; DNA: TGTGCCAGCCGGGACAGGAGCTATTCACCCCTCCACTTT; CDR3: CASRDRSYSPLHF
V: TRBV20-1; D: -; J: TRBJ2-5; size: -; DNA: TGCAGTGCTAGAGATGGGGCCGGGGGCCTACAAGAGACCCAGTACTTC; CDR3: CSARDGAGGLQETQYF
V: TRBV7-9; D: TRBD1; J: TRBJ1-1; size: -; DNA: TGTGCCAGCAGCGCTCACTCCGGGACAGGGGCTACTGAAGCTTTCTTT; CDR3: CASSAHSGTGATEAFF
V: TRBV12-5; D: TRBD1; J: TRBJ2-1; size: -; DNA: TGTGCTAGTGGTCCCGGGACAGGGACGAATGAGCAGTTCTTC; CDR3: CASGPGTGTNEQFF
V: TRBV11-1; D: TRBD1; J: TRBJ2-7; size: -; DNA: TGTGCCAGCAGCTTCACCGGCGAGGGACAGATCTACGAGCAGTACTTC; CDR3: CASSFTGEGQIYEQYF
V: TRBV4-2; D: -; J: TRBJ2-7; size: -; DNA: TGTGCCAGCAGCCAAGGTAGTTCCGAGCAGTACTTC; CDR3: CASSQGSSEQYF
V: TRBV7-6; D: TRBD2; J: TRBJ2-7; size: many; DNA: TGTGCCAGCAGCTTGGGACTAGCGGGGGGGAACGAGCAGTACTTC; CDR3: CASSLGLAGGNEQYF
V: TRBV10-3; D: -; J: TRBJ1-1; size: -; DNA: TGTGCCATCAGTGGGACAGAGCTTATGAACACTGAAGCTTTCTTT; CDR3: CAISGTELMNTEAFF
V: TRBV29-1; D: TRBD2; J: TRBJ2-1; size: -; DNA: TGCAGCGAACGTCTCCCGGGGACTAGTGAGCAGTTCTTC; CDR3: CSERLPGTSEQFF
V: TRBV4-1; D: -; J: TRBJ2-5; size: -; DNA: TGCGCCAGCAGCCAAATAGTTGGGGGAGCCCAGTACTTC; CDR3: CASSQIVGGAQYF
V: TRBV4-1; D: -; J: TRBJ1-2; size: -; DNA: TGCGCCAGCAGCCGGACTCCGACAGTACAGAACTATGGCTACACCTTC; CDR3: CASSRTPTVQNYGYTF
V: TRBV25-1; D: -; J: TRBJ1-2; size: -; DNA: TGTGCCAGCAGTGAAACGGGGCCTGAAAGCTACACCTTC; CDR3: CASSETGPESYTF
V: TRBV5-1; D: TRBD1; J: TRBJ2-7; size: -; DNA: TGCGCCAGCAGTGTCACCGGGACAGGGCCCTACGAGCAGTACTTC; CDR3: CASSVTGTGPYEQYF
V: TRBV30; D: -; J: TRBJ2-2; size: -; DNA: TGTGCCTGGAGTGTGATGGCGGACACCGGGGAGCTGTTTTTT; CDR3: CAWSVMADTGELFF
V: TRBV29-1; D: -; J: TRBJ1-1; size: few; DNA: TGCAGCGTTTTCCCGGGGGAGGAAAGAGGAGCTTTCTTT; CDR3: CSVFPGEERGAFF
V: TRBV7-2; D: TRBD2; J: TRBJ2-7; size: few; DNA: TGTGCCAGCAGCTTAGGTTTTGCGGGAGGGCCTTTCCACGAGCAGTACTTC; CDR3: CASSLGFAGGPFHEQYF
V: TRBV29-1; D: -; J: TRBJ2-3; size: -; DNA: TGCAGCGTTTCGGGGTCTTTTCCCACAGATACGCAGTACTTT; CDR3: CSVSGSFPTDTQYF
V: TRBV20-1; D: -; J: TRBJ2-1; size: -; DNA: TGCAGTGCTAGGATAGGCACTGAGCAGTTCTTC; CDR3: CSARIGTEQFF
V: TRBV2; D: TRBD2; J: TRBJ2-7; size: -; DNA: TGTGCCAGCAGTGCCGAGCGGGGGGGTCTGTACTTC; CDR3: CASSAERGGLYF
V: TRBV20-1; D: -; J: TRBJ2-3; size: -; DNA: TGCAGTGCCAAACGACCTGGCACAGATACGCAGTATTTT; CDR3: CSAKRPGTDTQYF
V: TRBV29-1; D: -; J: TRBJ2-7; size: -; DNA: TGCAGCGTTGAAGAATTCGATGTCGAGATCTACGAGCAGTACTTC; CDR3: CSVEEFDVEIYEQYF
V: TRBV6-1; D: -; J: TRBJ2-3; size: -; DNA: TGTGCCATGGGGGGCAGGGGAGGAAGAACAGATACGCAGTATTTT; CDR3: CAMGGRGGRTDTQYF
V: TRBV27; D: TRBD1; J: TRBJ2-3; size: -; DNA: TGTGCCAGCAGCTCTAGGACAGGGCGGGATTGGGGAGATACGCAGTATTTT; CDR3: CASSSRTGRDWGDTQYF
V: TRBV25-1; D: -; J: TRBJ1-2; size: -; DNA: TGTGCCAGCAGTGGGACCACCTTCGGCTACACCTTC; CDR3: CASSGTTFGYTF
V: TRBV13; D: -; J: TRBJ2-1; size: once; DNA: TGTGCCAGCAGCTTACGGTCTAGCGCTTACAATGAGCAGTTCTTC; CDR3: CASSLRSSAYNEQFF
V: TRBV25-1; D: -; J: TRBJ1-2; size: few; DNA: TGTGCCAGCAGTGAATTATACTACGGCTACACCTTC; CDR3: CASSELYYGYTF
V: TRBV4-3; D: -; J: TRBJ2-6; size: few; DNA: TGCGCCAGCAGCCAAGACTACAGGGCTGGGGCCAACGTCCTGACTTTC; CDR3: CASSQDYRAGANVLTF
V: TRBV25-1; D: -; J: TRBJ1-2; size: -; DNA: TGTGCCAGCAGTGAATACTCGGGGAAAAATGGCTACACCTGCGGCTACACCTTC; CDR3: CASSEYSGKNGYTCGYTF